The entry below gives a single T cell receptor beta chain sequence along with its context. Its antigen remains unidentified. No much larger clone exists at a distance of one base, and base qualities are not known. Additional DNA sequences in this sample encode the identical CDR3. Participants in the prospective study were aged about 18 to 95 years, lived in about two dozen United States geographic areas, and enrolled through a virtual design. Cohort assignment in the prospective study relied on participant-reported clinical history from a screening survey and a study questionnaire. Recovered participants in ImmuneRACE Cohort 3 were defined by two consecutive negative NP/OP PCR tests, clearance by a healthcare professional, or resolution of symptoms. Each participant in the prospective study had whole blood, serum and a nasopharyngeal or oropharyngeal swab collected by mobile phlebotomists. Participants in the prospective study had the option to provide additional blood draws and questionnaires over an approximately 2-month period. Prospective study blood samples were shipped either frozen or at room temperature before DNA extraction.

TCRbeta CDR3 regions were amplified from genomic DNA using the immunoSEQ Assay, a bias-controlled multiplex PCR. Processing in the source paper ran as follows. The number of nucleated cells in each sample was estimated from the amplification of reference gene primers within the assay. To quantify the absolute abundance of each unique TCRbeta CDR3 rearrangement, sequence reads were collapsed and filtered. For each sample, productive Simpson clonality was calculated as the square root of Simpson's diversity index over productive rearrangements. TCRdb's version of the immuneACCESS table is confined to in-frame rearrangements and falls short of the full clone set. An unresolved V gene accounts for under half of the shortfall where checked; the remainder is of unknown origin. V, J and clone size are taken as reported in that table, and D and trimming were inferred from the DNA itself. For this sample there are roughly 150,000 clones; around 80% appear just once. The top ten constitute 5% to 6% of the sample.

CDR1 is given as LGHDT and CDR2 as YNNKEL, both from the germline V gene (reference sequence). V is cut back by 4 bases and J by 4 bases, with 4 bases in the junction unmatched. The CDR3 runs 15 amino acids, cysteine and phenylalanine included. Just the 45-base CDR3 DNA is kept, in frame starting at base 1. This sample was taken from a study of blood T cell repertoires in COVID-19 (dated by TCRdb to 2020 to 2022). About the investigation overall: The collaborator samples originated in the United States, Italy and Spain and spanned the acute and convalescent phases of COVID-19. The prospective study material was composed of cDNA or gDNA derived from T cells, B-cell-depleted T cells, or PBMCs. Subjects who had been exposed to COVID-19, were actively infected with it, or had recovered from it provided the deeply sampled blood TCRbeta repertoires that made up the dataset. The repertoires were made available in a free public database intended to serve as a resource for research on the immune response to SARS-CoV-2. The samples were drawn from the first 160 participants of the ongoing ImmuneRACE study and from 950 to 1,500 subjects provided by 6 global collaborators. A de-identified subject ID, COVID-19 status, age in years and sex were almost always included in the sample metadata. Where available, HLA class I and class II types were taken from metadata supplied by the sample provider and were not determined by assay-based typing. The full study reports these points: The amount of clinical and demographic metadata varied by source and participant and was provided uncurated.

What was sequenced was PBMCs or T cells enriched from blood (not recorded which). This TCR was recovered from a man aged 40-49 years who had recovered from COVID-19. The V and J genes are TRBV3-1 (or the pseudogene TRBV3-2) and TRBJ2-3; 11 of the junction bases match TRBD2. The base sequence is TGTGCCAGCAGCCCCCTAGCGGGGGGTGCAGATACGCAGTATTTT. It translates to CASSPLAGGADTQYF.